This passage covers 29 T cell receptor beta chains from one sample sequenced in a study of graft-versus-host responses after intestinal transplantation (dated by TCRdb to about 2021). In light of the paper, this sample's time point label describes: cells obtained before transplantation from donor or recipient. Which antigens these TCRs recognize remains unknown. Receptors were amplified or captured by the immunoSEQ multiplex PCR assay. Entries here come from immuneACCESS through TCRdb and include only in-frame sequences with V and J called. Some clones fail to appear in such tables; in the studies checked, an unresolved V gene covers under half of the shortfall, and the cause of the remainder is unknown. For this sample there are tens of thousands of clones; about 94% appear just once. The top ten hold 0.15% to 0.2% of the sample. Sequences were derived from unstimulated CD4+ T cells sorted from spleen or lymph node cells, sampled before transplant. The source is a human donor who was the organ donor for an intestinal transplant.

The chain recombines TRBV28 with TRBJ1-6; possible D gene TRBD1, 5 bases. Germline CDR1 MDHEN, CDR2 SYDVKM. The CDR3 runs to 14 residues. Trimming pared 2 bases from V and 9 bases from J, leaving 11 bases between. The CDR3 nucleotides are TGTGCCAGCAGTTTAGGGGCCCCCTCTTCACCCCTCCACTTT. This gives the protein CASSLGAPSSPLHF.

The chain joins TRBV5-6 to TRBJ2-3; TRBD1 matches at 9 bases. CDR1 SGHDT and CDR2 YYEEEE come from the germline V gene. The CDR3 is 14 residues long. The junction had 1 base not matched to a gene; V was cut back by 4 bases and J by 1 base. The CDR3 here is CASSRDRGTDTQYF. As DNA, the CDR3 is TGTGCCAGCAGCCGGGACAGGGGCACAGATACGCAGTATTTT. Together with reference TRBV5-6 and TRBJ2-3, the CDR3 gives the full variable domain: DAGVTQSPTHLIKTRGQQVTLRCSPKSGHDTVSWYQQALGQGPQFIFQYYEEEERQRGNFPDRFSGHQFPNYSSELNVNALLLGDSALYLCASSRDRGTDTQYFGPGTRLTVL.

The chain has TRBV9 and TRBJ1-4; 10 bases agree with TRBD1. This CDR3 comprises 14 residues. Germline V lookup: CDR1 SGDLS, CDR2 YYNGEE. Unmatched junction bases numbered 3, after V lost 2 bases and J lost 8 bases. CDR3 sequence: CASSVRTGGEKLFF. In DNA, the CDR3 is TGTGCCAGCAGCGTCCGGACAGGGGGAGAAAAACTGTTTTTT.

This sequence joins TRBV9 and TRBJ2-3; no clear D gene. Per the germline V gene, CDR1 is SGDLS and CDR2 is YYNGEE. The CDR3 length is 13 residues. Trimming left V 3 bases short and J 2 bases short, with 7 bases between. CDR3 in amino acids: CASSAPATDTQYF. CDR3 bases: TGTGCCAGCAGCGCTCCGGCCACAGATACGCAGTATTTT.

This chain connects TRBV27 to TRBJ2-7, with 8 bases matching TRBD2. V lost 2 bases to trimming and J lost 6 bases; unmatched junction nucleotides: 21. The length of the CDR3 is 19 residues. From germline, CDR1 is MNHEY and CDR2 SMNVEV (reference sequence). CDR3 coding DNA: TGTGCCAGCAGTTTAACCGGGGCTAGCGGGTCCCGGCGGGAAGGCGAGCAGTACTTC. Translation gives CASSLTGASGSRREGEQYF.

V usage is TRBV19 and J usage is TRBJ1-1; TRBD1 is a possible D gene (6 bases). The CDR3 is 16 amino acids. V was clipped by 0 bases and J by 1 base, with 12 bases between them. Germline CDR1 is LNHDA and CDR2 is SQIVND (reference sequence). The CDR3 sequence is CASSIDLYRENTEAFF. The CDR3 DNA follows: TGTGCCAGTAGTATAGATCTCTACAGGGAGAACACTGAAGCTTTCTTT.

The chain combines TRBV7-9 with TRBJ1-1, with D uncertain. Germline values: CDR1 SEHNR, CDR2 FQNEAQ (reference sequence). Trimming took off 7 bases at V and 6 bases at J, with 6 bases between the two ends. The CDR3 runs to 10 residues. The CDR3 sequence is CASTYPEAFF. The CDR3 DNA reads as TGTGCCAGCACCTACCCTGAAGCTTTCTTT.

The chain couples TRBV5-1 to TRBJ2-7; no firm D call. Trimming pared 0 bases from V and 1 base from J, leaving 14 bases between. There are 16 residues in the CDR3. Germline CDR1 and CDR2: SGHRS and YFSETQ. The CDR3 spells CASSLAGPGISYEQYF. The CDR3 DNA is TGCGCCAGCAGCTTGGCGGGTCCAGGAATATCCTACGAGCAGTACTTC. Variable domain in full (rest from reference TRBV5-1 and TRBJ2-7): KAGVTQTPRYLIKTRGQQVTLSCSPISGHRSVSWYQQTPGQGLQFLFEYFSETQRNKGNFPGRFSGRQFSNSRSEMNVSTLELGDSALYLCASSLAGPGISYEQYFGPGTRLTVT.

The chain has TRBV5-8 and TRBJ2-5; D is possibly TRBD1 (5 bases). The ends were cut back, 4 bases at V and 0 bases at J, with 10 bases in the middle. In germline, CDR1 is SGHTS, CDR2 YDEGEE. This CDR3 has 14 residues. CDR3: CASSLDRHQETQYF. The CDR3 coding sequence is TGTGCCAGCAGCCTCGACAGACACCAAGAGACCCAGTACTTC.

J is TRBJ2-5 and V is TRBV6-1; 8 nucleotides match TRBD1. The germline V gene encodes CDR1 MNHNS and CDR2 SASEGT. J gave up 4 bases and V 5 bases, and 9 bases lay outside the gene matches. CDR3 length equals 15 residues. CDR3 protein: CASSSQGASGETQYF. As DNA, the CDR3 is TGTGCCAGCAGTTCCCAGGGGGCGTCCGGAGAGACCCAGTACTTC.

The V and J genes are TRBV27 and TRBJ2-7, with D perhaps matching TRBD1 or TRBD2 (7 bases each). The CDR3 has 16 amino acids. CDR1 and CDR2 from the germline V gene are MNHEY and SMNVEV (reference sequence). Trimming stripped 7 bases from V and 4 bases from J, with 23 bases between. The DNA for the CDR3 is TGTGCCAGCACCATGGTCAGACAGGGACTAATGTACGAGCAGTACTTC. This codes for CASTMVRQGLMYEQYF.

The rearrangement joins TRBV5-1 to TRBJ2-1; 11 bases agree with TRBD2. V gave up 0 bases and J gave up 4 bases; unmatched junction bases: 9. The CDR3 length is 18 residues. Germline CDR1 reads SGHRS; CDR2 reads YFSETQ. The CDR3 loop is CASSLVGLTSGGYNEQFF. The CDR3 DNA sequence: TGCGCCAGCAGCTTGGTTGGGCTAACTAGCGGGGGTTACAATGAGCAGTTCTTC.

This rearrangement joins TRBV29-1 to TRBJ2-5, with D possibly matching TRBD1 (7 bases). Germline-derived CDR1 and CDR2 are SQVTM and ANQGSEA. The length of the CDR3 is 15 residues. Trimming pared 7 bases from V and 1 base from J, leaving 19 bases between. The CDR3, as DNA: TGCAGCGCTCAGAAGGGGGGACAGCTCCAAGAGACCCAGTACTTC. Translation: CSAQKGGQLQETQYF. Complete variable domain (other parts from reference TRBV29-1 and TRBJ2-5): SAVISQKPSRDICQRGTSLTIQCQVDSQVTMMFWYRQQPGQSLTLIATANQGSEATYESGFVIDKFPISRPNLTFSTLTVSNMSPEDSSIYLCSAQKGGQLQETQYFGPGTRLLVL.

V and J are TRBV29-1 and TRBJ2-7; D is undetermined. Per germline, CDR1 SQVTM and CDR2 ANQGSEA. Between the trimmed V and J ends, which lost 6 bases and 3 bases, there was a span of 18 bases. The length of the CDR3 is 14 residues. CDR3 DNA: TGCAGCGTGGGCCCGACGGTCGGATACTACGAGCAGTACTTC. Its protein product is CSVGPTVGYYEQYF.

The genes are TRBV29-1 and TRBJ1-1; possible D gene TRBD1, 6 bases. The V and J ends lost 4 bases and 2 bases respectively, with 11 bases between them. The V gene's germline CDR1 is SQVTM and CDR2 ANQGSEA. The CDR3 runs to 13 residues. The CDR3 DNA reads TGCAGCGTTGGAGACAGGCTTAACACTGAAGCTTTCTTT. Its translation is CSVGDRLNTEAFF.

This chain uses TRBV29-1 with TRBJ1-1; TRBD1 matches 8 bases. V shed 7 bases, J shed 6 bases, and the junction held 13 bases outside the gene matches. CDR1 SQVTM and CDR2 ANQGSEA come from the germline V gene. The CDR3 length is 14 residues. The CDR3 loop is CSALLQTGDPEAFF. Written as DNA, the CDR3 is TGCAGCGCTCTACTCCAGACAGGGGATCCTGAAGCTTTCTTT.

V is TRBV9 and J is TRBJ2-2; no reliable D call. Trimming left V 0 bases short and J 8 bases short, with 17 bases between. Per the germline V gene, CDR1 is SGDLS and CDR2 is YYNGEE. The CDR3 runs 16 residues. In nucleotides, the CDR3 is TGTGCCAGCAGCGTAGTTGCAGCGCCGGTCCCTGGGGAGCTGTTTTTT. Protein product: CASSVVAAPVPGELFF.

This clone appeared once. J is TRBJ2-1 and V is TRBV7-9; no definite D call. The germline V and J ends were trimmed by 4 bases and 5 bases, with 12 bases remaining between them. This CDR3 contains 14 residues. Germline CDR1 is SEHNR and CDR2 is FQNEAQ (reference sequence). The CDR3 loop is CASSYDWTNNEQFF. The CDR3 DNA sequence: TGTGCCAGCAGCTACGACTGGACCAACAATGAGCAGTTCTTC.

Comment on this clone: The sample has other DNA sequences that encode this CDR3 too. The chain has TRBV7-3 and TRBJ2-2; 11 nucleotides agree with TRBD2. CDR1 is SGHTA and CDR2 is FQGTGA in the germline V gene. V shed 4 bases and J 1 base; nucleotides not matched to a gene: 5. The CDR3 covers 17 residues. CDR3 region: CASSSIAGGLNTGELFF. Written as DNA, the CDR3 is TGTGCCAGCAGCTCCATAGCGGGGGGGCTGAACACCGGGGAGCTGTTTTTT.

This chain uses TRBV5-6 with TRBJ2-5, with D unresolved. The CDR3 is 14 amino acids. The V end lost 4 bases, the J end lost 5 bases, and 15 bases lay between the germline ends. Looked up from germline, CDR1 is SGHDT and CDR2 is YYEEEE. The CDR3 DNA is TGTGCCAGCAGCCCCCGTTCCCCCGGGGAGACCCAGTACTTC. It is translated as CASSPRSPGETQYF.

The J gene is TRBJ1-4, the V gene TRBV6-1; tentative D call: TRBD1 (5 bases). Germline CDR1 reads MNHNS; CDR2 reads SASEGT. The CDR3 loop spans 14 amino acids. Trimming removed 8 bases at V and 0 bases at J, with 10 bases between. CDR3 DNA sequence: TGTGCCAGCGGTGTGGGGCCAACTAATGAAAAACTGTTTTTT. Its protein product is CASGVGPTNEKLFF.

The chain recombines TRBV19 with TRBJ2-2, with D tentatively TRBD1 or TRBD2 (5 bases each). The CDR3 is made up of 16 amino acids. The V end lost 7 bases, the J end lost 0 bases, and 15 bases lay between the germline ends. CDR1 and CDR2 from the germline V gene are LNHDA and SQIVND (reference sequence). CDR3 sequence reads: CASTDPGTANTGELFF. The CDR3 DNA follows: TGTGCCAGTACTGATCCCGGGACGGCGAACACCGGGGAGCTGTTTTTT.

The rearrangement links TRBV19 to TRBJ2-7, with a possible D match to TRBD1 (6 bases). The CDR3 consists of 15 residues. V lost 4 bases to trimming and J lost 1 base, with 14 bases between them. CDR1 LNHDA and CDR2 SQIVND come from the germline V gene (reference sequence). The CDR3 reads CASSTKGDTSYEQYF. CDR3 nucleotide sequence: TGTGCCAGTAGTACCAAAGGGGACACATCCTACGAGCAGTACTTC.

Details on this clone: The junction shows a germline mismatch at one end, possibly a read error. The chain carries TRBV5-4 and TRBJ2-5, with D perhaps assigned TRBD1 or TRBD2 (5 bases each). Looked up from germline, CDR1 is SGHNT and CDR2 is YYREEE (reference sequence). The CDR3 consists of 15 residues. In DNA, the CDR3 is TGTGTCAGCAGCTCCTTCGCAGGGAGCCAAGAGACCCAGTACTTC. Amino acid sequence: CVSSSFAGSQETQYF.

The chain recombines TRBV18 with TRBJ1-1; D ambiguous. Germline CDR1 and CDR2: KGHSH and LQKENI. The length of the CDR3 is 13 residues. V lost 6 bases, J lost 4 bases, and 12 bases lay in between. Written as DNA, the CDR3 is TGTGCCAGCTCGGAGATGACGGGCACTGAAGCTTTCTTT. Its translation is CASSEMTGTEAFF.

The V and J genes are TRBV12-1 and TRBJ1-4; the listed D gene, TRBD1, was not tested against the DNA. TRBV12-1 is tagged as a pseudogene. CDR3 length equals 15 residues. This CDR3 is CASSFGGRNIEKLFF. DNA of the CDR3: TGTGCCAGCAGCTTTGGGGGCAGGAATATTGAAAAACTGTTTTTT.

CDR3 amino acids: CASSYGVGGTLYEQYF. The CDR3 DNA is TGTGCCAGCAGTTACGGGGTGGGGGGCACGCTCTACGAGCAGTACTTC. The V call is TRBV6-5, the J call TRBJ2-7, with D perhaps being TRBD1 or TRBD2 (6 bases each). Trimming removed 2 bases at V and 3 bases at J, with 17 bases between. Per germline, CDR1 MNHEY and CDR2 SVGAGI. This CDR3 has 16 amino acids.

The chain joins TRBV6-5 to TRBJ1-4; a weak D match, TRBD1 (5 bases). This CDR3 spans 14 amino acids. The germline V gene has CDR1 MNHEY and CDR2 SVGAGI. V was trimmed by 6 bases and J by 3 bases, leaving 11 bases between them. CDR3 nucleotides: TGTGCCAGCAGCGACGGGGGACCTAATGAAAAACTGTTTTTT. Its translation: CASSDGGPNEKLFF.

V and J are TRBV27 and TRBJ2-4; 9 nucleotides match TRBD1. Germline values: CDR1 MNHEY, CDR2 SMNVEV (reference sequence). Trimming removed 4 bases from V and 8 bases from J; junction bases left unmatched: 6. The CDR3 consists of 14 residues. The CDR3 sequence is CASSYRDRVHIQYF. The CDR3 DNA reads TGTGCCAGCAGTTACCGGGACAGGGTACACATTCAGTACTTC.